The 11 T cell receptor beta chains listed next were all sequenced from one sample in a study of response to subunit inactivated influenza vaccine. TCRdb itself ran the RT-PCR reads through MiXCR, one entry per CDR3 protein. The sample holds around 570,000 distinct CDR3 sequences, about 11% seen once. These data also featured in a second study, about T cells expressing NK-cell markers. From that report: The authors made TCR beta cDNA libraries by 5'RACE template switching. This switching added a universal primer site and UMIs.

The input for sequencing was PBMCs from blood, taken on the day of vaccination. These receptors were obtained from a man between 50 and 59 years old who received an inactivated influenza vaccine.

Only one count was recorded for this clonotype. The chain links TRBV20-1 to TRBJ2-1; 10 bases agree with TRBD2. CDR3 length: 14 residues. Trimming cost V 0 bases and J 8 bases; bases outside gene matches: 4. Germline assignment: CDR1 DFQATT and CDR2 SNEGSKA (reference sequence). DNA of the CDR3: TGCAGTGCTAGAGATAGCGGGGGGTCGGATGAGCAGTTCTTC. This sequence encodes CSARDSGGSDEQFF.

The chain employs TRBV20-1 and TRBJ1-4; D might be TRBD1 (5 bases). Germline V gene sequence: CDR1 DFQATT, CDR2 SNEGSKA (reference sequence). Deletions cut 5 bases from V and 5 bases from J, with 9 bases between. The CDR3 totals 12 residues. The CDR3: CSALAGNEKLFF. As DNA, the CDR3 is TGCAGTGCTCTCGCAGGGAATGAAAAACTGTTTTTT.

This clonotype came up a few times. The chain combines TRBV5-1 with TRBJ1-3; unclear D gene. Germline lookup yields CDR1 SGHRS and CDR2 YFSETQ. V was shortened by 2 bases and J by 2 bases, with 17 bases between the two germline ends. The length of the CDR3 is 17 residues. The CDR3 region is CASSLRQTATPGNTIYF. In DNA form, the CDR3 reads TGCGCCAGCAGCTTAAGACAAACAGCTACACCTGGAAACACCATATATTTT.

V and J are TRBV11-2 and TRBJ2-7; D remains unclear. Between the trimmed V and J ends, which lost 5 bases and 9 bases, there was a span of 11 bases. The CDR3 sequence is 11 residues long. Germline assignment: CDR1 SGHAT and CDR2 FQNNGV. CDR3: CASSPELGQYF. CDR3 nucleotides: TGTGCCAGCAGCCCCGAGTTGGGGCAGTACTTC.

This clonotype was picked up a small number of times. The gene calls are TRBV11-3 and TRBJ2-3; D is perhaps TRBD1 or TRBD2 (5 bases each). The CDR3 runs to 18 residues. Germline CDR1 is SGHNT and CDR2 is YENEEA. Trimming removed 4 bases from V and 4 bases from J, with 24 bases in between. The CDR3 DNA sequence: TGTGCCAGCAGCTCCGCCTTAATGTGGGCAGGGAGTGCAGATACGCAGTATTTT. Encoded protein: CASSSALMWAGSADTQYF.

This clonotype appeared a few times. This rearrangement joins TRBV5-1 to TRBJ1-4; D not resolved. The CDR3 is 14 amino acids. Deletions cut 0 bases from V and 3 bases from J, with 6 bases between. Germline V gene data show CDR1 as SGHRS and CDR2 as YFSETQ. CDR3 loop: CASSLGGSNEKLFF. CDR3 DNA: TGCGCCAGCAGCTTGGGCGGGTCTAATGAAAAACTGTTTTTT.

This clonotype was seen a few times. The rearrangement links TRBV7-8 to TRBJ2-1; tentative D call: TRBD2 (6 bases). The CDR3 runs 14 residues. Germline-derived CDR1 and CDR2 are SGHVS and FQNEAQ. Trimming removed 1 base from V and 9 bases from J, with 13 bases in between. The chain's CDR3 is CASSLGFETSEQFF. CDR3 bases: TGTGCCAGCAGCTTAGGTTTCGAGACTAGTGAGCAGTTCTTC.

This clonotype was observed at least ten times. The genes are TRBV20-1 and TRBJ2-7; the D gene could be TRBD1 or TRBD2 (5 bases each). V was shortened by 2 bases and J by 3 bases, with 20 bases between the two germline ends. The CDR3 runs to 16 residues. CDR1 DFQATT and CDR2 SNEGSKA come from the germline V gene (reference sequence). CDR3 sequence: CSARPLPGTIDYEQYF. In DNA, the CDR3 is TGCAGTGCTAGACCTCTTCCCGGGACGATAGACTACGAGCAGTACTTC.

The genes are TRBV19 and TRBJ2-1, with D unresolved. V lost 10 bases and J lost 6, with 10 bases in between. This CDR3 contains 11 residues. The germline V gene has CDR1 LNHDA and CDR2 SQIVND (reference sequence). This CDR3 is CAILVGNEQFF. CDR3 bases: TGTGCCATTCTGGTGGGCAATGAGCAGTTCTTC.

The chain recombines TRBV4-3 with TRBJ1-4; D remains unclear. The V gene lost 1 base and the J gene lost 0 bases, with 9 bases spanning the gap. Germline-derived CDR1 and CDR2 are LGHNA and YSLEER. This CDR3 is 16 amino acids long. CDR3 coding DNA: TGCGCCAGCAGCCAAGCTAGGGCTGCAACTAATGAAAAACTGTTTTTT. Its translation is CASSQARAATNEKLFF.

This clonotype has just a few counts. The chain is built from TRBV6-4 and TRBJ2-2; perhaps TRBD2 as D (5 bases). The CDR3 length is 14 residues. Trimming removed 1 base from V and 4 bases from J, with 7 bases in between. Germline assignment: CDR1 MRHNA and CDR2 SNTAGT. The CDR3 sequence: CASSDYGGTGELFF. CDR3 DNA: TGTGCCAGCAGTGACTACGGAGGCACCGGGGAGCTGTTTTTT.